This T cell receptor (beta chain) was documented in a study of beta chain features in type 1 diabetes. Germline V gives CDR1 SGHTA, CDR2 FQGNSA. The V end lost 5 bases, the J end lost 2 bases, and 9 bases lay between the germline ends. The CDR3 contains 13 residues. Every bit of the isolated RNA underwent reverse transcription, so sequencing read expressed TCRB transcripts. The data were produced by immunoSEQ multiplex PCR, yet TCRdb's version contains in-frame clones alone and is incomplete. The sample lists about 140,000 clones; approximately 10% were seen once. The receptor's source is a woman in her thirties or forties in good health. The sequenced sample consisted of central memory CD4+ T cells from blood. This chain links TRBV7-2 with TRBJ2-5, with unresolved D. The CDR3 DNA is TGTGCCAGCAGCCCCCAGACACAAGAGACCCAGTACTTC. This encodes CASSPQTQETQYF.